This T cell receptor (beta chain) emerged from a study of Ad26.COV2.S vaccination and SARS-CoV-2 variants. Study findings and constraints: Post-vaccination breadth of spike-specific CD8+ and CD4+ T cell responses was reportedly substantial. Relative to placebo recipients, vaccine recipients exhibited elevated spike-specific TCR breadth. Breadth and depth estimates from TCRs may understate total T cell responses.

On this clone: Its specificity is not known.

Clones were sequenced by immunoSEQ multiplex PCR, and TCRdb holds only the in-frame ones, with some missing. The table shows about 440,000 clones, with about 90% occurring only once. Treatment meaning: some 20 received Ad26.COV2.S at low or high dose, single or two shots; about 5 received placebo; per-sample allocation not given. Day 63 following the first vaccine or placebo injection was when the samples were taken. Trimming cost V 3 bases and J 1 base, with 9 bases left between them. The CDR3 is 13 residues long. Germline-derived CDR1 and CDR2 are SQVTM and ANQGSEA. The specimen was peripheral blood, collected in a trial of Ad26.COV2.S vaccine versus placebo. V usage is TRBV29-1 and J usage is TRBJ2-5; D gene uncertain. The clonotype originates from a person aged 18-60 years who received the Ad26.COV2.S COVID-19 vaccine or a placebo. CDR3: CSVDGETQETQYF. The DNA of the CDR3 is TGCAGCGTTGATGGGGAAACCCAAGAGACCCAGTACTTC.